The present entry profiles one T cell receptor (beta chain) with its context. Source study methods: Counts of nucleated cells, estimated from reference gene primer amplification, were obtained. Profiled with immunoSEQ multiplex PCR; TCRdb holds only in-frame clones, not every one. That table supplies the V and J calls and clone size; D and trimming were determined from the DNA. Of about 380,000 clones detected, 89% appear once; the ten largest clones hold approximately 1.2%. The data originate from a study of blood T cell repertoires in COVID-19. Sequences were obtained from peripheral blood. The receptor comes from a man aged 35-49 years with acute or convalescent COVID-19.

CDR3 coding DNA: TGTGCCAGTAGTATAGATGGGACAGGGGACCGAGATGAGCAGTTCTTC. It is translated as CASSIDGTGDRDEQFF. The rearrangement links TRBV19 to TRBJ2-1; 10 bases match TRBD1. This CDR3 region has 16 residues. Germline lookup yields CDR1 LNHDA and CDR2 SQIVND (reference sequence). V was pared by 0 bases and J by 8 bases, with 7 bases of the junction left unmatched.